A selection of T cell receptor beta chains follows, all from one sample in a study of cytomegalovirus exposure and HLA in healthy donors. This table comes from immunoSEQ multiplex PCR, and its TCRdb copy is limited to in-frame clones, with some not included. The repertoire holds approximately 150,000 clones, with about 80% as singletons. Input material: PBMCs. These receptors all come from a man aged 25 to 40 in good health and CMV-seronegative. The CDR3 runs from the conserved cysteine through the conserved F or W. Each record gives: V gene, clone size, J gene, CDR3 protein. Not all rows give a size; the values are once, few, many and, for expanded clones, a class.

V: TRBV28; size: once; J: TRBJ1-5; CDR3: CASSLTGAPNQPQHF
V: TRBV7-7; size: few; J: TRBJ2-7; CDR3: CASARGLAGGYEQYF
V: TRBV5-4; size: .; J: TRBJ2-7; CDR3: CASRTYTSGRGDEQYF
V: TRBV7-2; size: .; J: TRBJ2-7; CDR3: CASSPRVQTGYEQYF
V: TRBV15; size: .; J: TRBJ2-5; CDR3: CATSSRWDTRETQYF
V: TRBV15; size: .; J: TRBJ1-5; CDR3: CATSRVGTGVDPQHF
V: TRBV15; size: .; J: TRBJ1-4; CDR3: CATSRDSQYATNEKLFF
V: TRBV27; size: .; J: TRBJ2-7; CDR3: CASSPQGYEQYF
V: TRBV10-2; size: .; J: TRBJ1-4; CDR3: CASSERRGQGREKLFF
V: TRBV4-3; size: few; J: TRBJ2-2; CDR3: CASSQATGTGNTGELFF
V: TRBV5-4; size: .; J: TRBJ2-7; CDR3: CASSRERGGQYEQYF
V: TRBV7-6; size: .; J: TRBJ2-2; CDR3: CASTNGLAGGELFF
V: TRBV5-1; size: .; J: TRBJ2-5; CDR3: CASSQDREWETQYF
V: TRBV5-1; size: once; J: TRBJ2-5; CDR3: CASSPTLAGASGFKETQYF
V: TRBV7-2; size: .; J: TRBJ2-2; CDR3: CASSLAGPNTGELFF
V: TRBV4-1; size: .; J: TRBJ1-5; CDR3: CASSQAWGDQPQHF
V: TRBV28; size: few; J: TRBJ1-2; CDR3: CASSGTGPFLYGYTF
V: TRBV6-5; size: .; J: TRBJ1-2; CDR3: CASSYEGQGSYGYTF
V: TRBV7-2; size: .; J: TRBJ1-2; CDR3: CASSSRDRYGYTF
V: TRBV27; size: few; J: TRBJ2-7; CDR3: CASANRGAYEQYF
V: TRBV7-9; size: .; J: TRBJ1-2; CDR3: CASSTRQARHGYTF
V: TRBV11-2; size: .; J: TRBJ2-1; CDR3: CASSLGQGMWNEQFF
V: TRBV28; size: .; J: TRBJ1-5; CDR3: CASSFVTPPRPQHF
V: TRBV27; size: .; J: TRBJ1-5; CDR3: CASSKGGSNQPQHF
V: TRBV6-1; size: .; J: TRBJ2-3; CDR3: CASSEVFWGQGRRDTQYF
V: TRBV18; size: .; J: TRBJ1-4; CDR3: CASSPQPSGSNEKLFF
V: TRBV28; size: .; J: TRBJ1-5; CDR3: CASSRRGGVNQPQHF
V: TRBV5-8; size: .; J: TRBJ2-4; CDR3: CASSLSGVNIQYF
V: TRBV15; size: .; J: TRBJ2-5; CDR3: CATSRDSGHEETQYF
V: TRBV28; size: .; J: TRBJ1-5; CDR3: CASSSSGQAQPQHF
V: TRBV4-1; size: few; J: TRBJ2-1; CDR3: CASSQVDLMVYNEQFF
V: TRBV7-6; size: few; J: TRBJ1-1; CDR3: CASSQAWVGNTEAFF
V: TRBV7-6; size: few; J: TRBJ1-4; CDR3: CASSPKGVEKLFF
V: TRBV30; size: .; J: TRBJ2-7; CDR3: CAWSVLGRQDEQYF
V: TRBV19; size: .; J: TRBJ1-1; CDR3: CASSTYPGQGNTEAFF
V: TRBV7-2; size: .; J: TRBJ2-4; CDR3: CASSNLAGAGNIQYF
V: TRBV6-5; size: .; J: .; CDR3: CASNKRGGAEQYF